This record looks at one T cell receptor (beta chain) sequence and its context. Its target is unknown. The data stem from a study of graft-versus-host responses after intestinal transplantation. The overall study: For approximately three years after anti-thymocyte globulin induction, all recipients took tacrolimus and steroids.

Produced via immunoSEQ multiplex PCR; TCRdb's table is partial and in-frame only. In the table there are about 120,000 clones, 90% of which are singletons. Broader study findings: An association linked early post-transplant HvG declines with peak circulating GvH clone levels. There were GvH clones found in recipient marrow, and some of them appeared first in ileum or blood. Individuals carrying graft-donor T cell macrochimerism showed high graft-versus-host to host-versus-graft clonal ratios in allografts.

The germline V gene encodes CDR1 SGHTA and CDR2 FQGNSA. The CDR3 contains 13 residues. V gave up 5 bases and J gave up 4 bases, with 11 bases separating them. This rearrangement joins TRBV7-2 to TRBJ1-2; a weak D match, TRBD1 (5 bases). The clonotype originates from a human donor who received an intestinal transplant. The sample consisted of unstimulated CD4+ T cells sorted from spleen or lymph node cells, taken before intestinal transplant. CDR3 protein: CASSRQNSYGYTF. CDR3 nucleotide sequence: TGTGCCAGCAGCCGACAGAATAGCTATGGCTACACCTTC.